Below, 13 T cell receptor beta chains from the same sample are listed, as sequenced in a study of T cell responses to AZD1222 COVID-19 vaccine. Measured with immunoSEQ multiplex PCR; TCRdb has only the in-frame clones, and not every one. The sample lists around 88,000 clones; approximately 89% were seen once. Here the sequenced sample was peripheral blood, taken on day 0 of MenACWY control vaccination. These receptors were obtained from an adult in good health.

V and J are TRBV2 and TRBJ2-2; tentatively, D is TRBD2 (5 bases). This CDR3 has 18 amino acids. The V gene lost 2 bases and the J gene lost 6 bases, with 22 bases spanning the gap. Per the germline V gene, CDR1 is SNHLY and CDR2 is FYNNEI. The CDR3: CASSESQTGKRRPGELFF. The DNA for the CDR3 is TGTGCCAGCAGTGAATCTCAGACGGGGAAGAGGCGCCCCGGGGAGCTGTTTTTT.

This clone was detected a few times. The V call is TRBV9, the J call TRBJ2-3, with 7 bases aligning to TRBD2. The trim removed 4 bases at V and 0 bases at J, leaving 5 bases unmatched. The CDR3 has 15 amino acids. CDR1 SGDLS and CDR2 YYNGEE come from the germline V gene. The CDR3 DNA follows: TGTGCCAGCAGCTGGAGCGGGGCCAGCACAGATACGCAGTATTTT. Its protein product is CASSWSGASTDTQYF.

The V gene is TRBV10-3, the J gene TRBJ2-1, with 9 bases aligning to TRBD1. Trimming at V came to 10 bases and at J to 4 bases, leaving 8 bases not matched to a gene. The CDR3 sequence is 14 residues long. Germline V gives CDR1 ENHRY, CDR2 SYGVKD. CDR3: CANSKGQGYNEQFF. The CDR3 DNA sequence: TGTGCCAACTCAAAAGGACAGGGGTACAATGAGCAGTTCTTC.

J is TRBJ1-5 and V is TRBV15; D unresolved. Trimming cost V 1 base and J 7 bases, with 8 bases left between them. CDR3 length: 13 amino acids. CDR1 LNHNV and CDR2 YYDKDF come from the germline V gene (reference sequence). The CDR3 protein is CATSRGVGQPQHF. In DNA form, the CDR3 reads TGTGCCACCAGCAGAGGAGTTGGCCAGCCCCAGCATTTT.

Here the CDR3 DNA reads TGTGCCAGCAGCTACGAAAACACCGGGGAGCTGTTTTTT. Protein: CASSYENTGELFF. The chain combines TRBV7-3 with TRBJ2-2; D is ambiguous. Trimming removed 4 bases at V and 2 bases at J, with 5 bases between. The CDR3 is 13 residues long. Germline V CDR1 and CDR2: SGHTA, FQGTGA.

By proportion, this clone is medium-sized. This chain connects TRBV11-2 to TRBJ1-6; D uncertain. V shed 3 bases and J shed 6 bases, with 12 bases lying between them. The CDR3 is made up of 15 amino acids. Germline V gene sequence: CDR1 SGHAT, CDR2 FQNNGV. CDR3 DNA sequence: TGTGCCAGCAGCTTCTCGCCAGGCCTTAATTCACCCCTCCACTTT. This translates into CASSFSPGLNSPLHF.

The chain uses TRBV27 and TRBJ2-3; TRBD2 agrees at 7 bases. Per the germline V gene, CDR1 is MNHEY and CDR2 is SMNVEV (reference sequence). This CDR3 has 13 residues. The ends lost 5 bases at V and 6 bases at J; junction bases unmatched: 5. CDR3 loop: CASSPGGGDTQYF. The DNA of the CDR3 is TGTGCCAGCAGTCCCGGCGGGGGTGATACGCAGTATTTT.

The chain joins TRBV10-1 to TRBJ1-1; D possibly corresponds to TRBD1 (5 bases). With 0 bases removed from V and 4 bases from J, the gap between germline ends came to 12 bases. CDR1 is WNHNN and CDR2 is SYGVQD in the germline V gene (reference sequence). The CDR3 sequence is 15 residues long. The CDR3 coding sequence is TGCGCCAGCAGTGAGTCGATGCGTGGGGGCACTGAAGCTTTCTTT. Its protein product is CASSESMRGGTEAFF.

The rearrangement uses TRBV5-1 and TRBJ2-2; D may be TRBD2 (5 bases). The V and J ends lost 0 bases and 4 bases respectively, with 10 bases between them. CDR3 length: 15 amino acids. Per germline, CDR1 SGHRS and CDR2 YFSETQ. CDR3 amino acids: CASSLALAPTGELFF. In DNA, the CDR3 is TGCGCCAGCAGCTTGGCCCTAGCTCCCACCGGGGAGCTGTTTTTT.

This chain connects TRBV7-2 to TRBJ2-7; D is unresolved. The CDR3 sequence is 13 residues long. Germline V gives CDR1 SGHTA, CDR2 FQGNSA. The V and J ends lost 4 bases and 0 bases respectively, with 7 bases between them. This chain's CDR3 is CASSSENSYEQYF. DNA of the CDR3: TGTGCCAGCAGCTCGGAAAACTCCTACGAGCAGTACTTC.

The chain links TRBV7-2 to TRBJ1-1; D is undetermined. Germline V gene data show CDR1 as SGHTA and CDR2 as FQGNSA. V gave up 2 bases and J gave up 6 bases, with 4 bases separating them. CDR3 length: 11 amino acids. CDR3 bases: TGTGCCAGCAGCTTAAGAGCTGAAGCTTTCTTT. This sequence encodes CASSLRAEAFF. Full variable domain (missing parts from reference TRBV7-2 and TRBJ1-1): GAGVSQSPSNKVTEKGKDVELRCDPISGHTALYWYRQSLGQGLEFLIYFQGNSAPDKSGLPSDRFSAERTGGSVSTLTIQRTQQEDSAVYLCASSLRAEAFFGQGTRLTVV.

In its sample, this clone was seen once. Being one base from a much bigger clone, this may be a read error. This chain uses TRBV7-3 with TRBJ1-1; D perhaps matches TRBD1 (6 bases). The CDR3 length is 15 residues. Trimming removed 6 bases from V and 3 bases from J, with 17 bases in between. The germline V gene has CDR1 SGHTA and CDR2 FQGTGA. The chain's CDR3 is CASRHTRGRYTEAFF. The CDR3 DNA reads as TGTGCCAGCAGACACACCAGGGGTAGGTACACTGAAGCTTTCTTT.

The V gene is TRBV6-5, the J gene TRBJ2-6, with D possibly matching TRBD1 (5 bases). Between the trimmed V and J ends, which lost 7 bases and 2 bases, there was a span of 6 bases. The CDR3 spans 13 residues. Germline V gene sequence: CDR1 MNHEY, CDR2 SVGAGI. CDR3 sequence: CASMGPGANVLTF. The CDR3 bases are TGTGCCAGCATGGGGCCTGGGGCCAACGTCCTGACTTTC.